Sequencing of this T cell receptor beta chain was carried out in a study of T-cell reconstitution after alpha-beta-depleted transplantation in children. This CDR3 spans 11 amino acids. The ends were cut back, 6 bases at V and 7 bases at J, with 9 bases in the middle. Unique molecular identifiers tagged the TCRbeta library. One entry per CDR3 protein results from TCRdb running MiXCR on the PCR reads. The data show about 500,000 distinct CDR3 sequences, with about 33% seen just once and less than 2.5% held by the top ten. Sequences were derived from PBMCs from the stem cell graft donor, sampled from the stem cell graft. The sequence derives from a human donor who donated a stem cell graft to a child with aplastic anemia. The chain is built from TRBV12-3 or TRBV12-4 and TRBJ2-5; a weak D match, TRBD2 (5 bases). The CDR3, as DNA: TGTGCCAGCAGCTTCGGAGGGACCCAGTACTTC. It is translated as CASSFGGTQYF.